This T cell receptor (beta chain) was observed in a study of human T cells and chemical hapten exposure. About the study: DPC at 0.01% went onto the upper back in patch tests, read at 6 days.

Each CDR3 protein is one row after TCRdb ran MiXCR on the RACE reads. Here the sample spans approximately 88,000 distinct CDR3 sequences, 13% being singletons. CDR3 length equals 13 residues. CDR1 is MNHEY, CDR2 SVGAGI, per germline. Trimming removed 7 bases at V and 2 bases at J, with 8 bases between. The time point was: patch test 3, about 24 weeks after DPC sensitization. The treatment here: therapeutic diphenylcyclopropenone sensitization with weekly scalp DPC. The source material was whole blood, sampled in connection with sensitization to the hapten diphenylcyclopropenone (DPC). The sequence was obtained from a woman aged 45-65 years with alopecia areata. Some clones in this sample may be carry-over from other donors' samples. This chain links TRBV6-5 with TRBJ2-2; D is unresolved. The CDR3 loop reads CASIFPNTGELFF. The CDR3 bases are TGTGCCAGCATATTCCCAAACACCGGGGAGCTGTTTTTT.